The rows below give T cell receptor beta chains drawn from one sample of a study of radiation and T cells in renal cell carcinoma. Repertoires were generated with immunoSEQ multiplex PCR, while TCRdb's copy carries only in-frame clones and drops some. Of 19,000 or so clones listed, less than 70% are singletons. Material: tumor tissue, obtained from a patient whose treatment included radiotherapy and nephrectomy. Receptors were obtained from a woman in her sixties or seventies with renal cell carcinoma. Both conserved end residues are part of each CDR3. The D gene is left open where the match is weak. Only part of the rows carry a size: once, few, many, or a class if the clone is expanded.

v_gene,d_gene,abundance,j_gene,CDR3aa,CDR3nt
TRBV6-4,TRBD1,few,TRBJ2-2,CASSDGQGAGELFF,TGTGCCAGCAGTGACGGGCAGGGGGCCGGGGAGCTGTTTTTT
TRBV2,-,-,TRBJ1-2,CASTLDRGYTF,TGTGCCAGCACCTTGGACAGAGGCTACACCTTC
TRBV7-2,-,-,TRBJ2-7,CASSLIPGDEQYF,TGTGCCAGCAGCTTAATCCCGGGCGACGAGCAGTACTTC
TRBV4-3,-,-,TRBJ2-1,CASSQEGAANEQFF,TGCGCCAGCAGCCAAGAGGGAGCGGCCAATGAGCAGTTCTTC
TRBV5-1,-,-,TRBJ2-3,CASSLDSDTDTQYF,TGCGCCAGCAGCTTGGACAGTGACACAGATACGCAGTATTTT
TRBV18,TRBD1,-,TRBJ1-4,CASSPYRDSEKLFF,TGTGCCAGCTCACCCTACCGGGACAGCGAAAAACTGTTTTTT
TRBV5-8,-,-,TRBJ2-7,CASIRTAGEQYF,TGTGCCAGCATCAGGACAGCCGGCGAGCAGTACTTC
TRBV7-2,TRBD1,-,TRBJ2-7,CASSPGTGFVHYEQYF,TGTGCCAGCAGCCCCGGGACAGGGTTTGTTCACTACGAGCAGTACTTC
TRBV6-5,TRBD2,-,TRBJ2-3,CASSETSGGADTQYF,TGTGCCAGCAGCGAAACTAGCGGGGGGGCAGATACGCAGTATTTT
TRBV7-2,-,-,TRBJ1-1,CASSTDVSREAFF,TGTGCCAGCTCTACGGACGTGAGCCGTGAAGCTTTCTTT
TRBV18,-,-,TRBJ1-1,CASSPLPLANTNTEAFF,TGTGCCAGCTCACCGCTACCCCTCGCTAACACGAACACTGAAGCTTTCTTT
TRBV7-2,-,few,TRBJ2-7,CASSLLGPGEQYF,TGTGCCAGCAGCTTACTAGGGCCAGGCGAGCAGTACTTC
TRBV30,TRBD1,once,TRBJ2-3,CAWSEGQGNTDTQYF,TGTGCCTGGAGTGAGGGACAGGGGAACACAGATACGCAGTATTTT
TRBV5-5,TRBD1,-,TRBJ1-2,CASSLDLIVDRDIYGYTF,TGTGCCAGCAGCTTGGACTTAATAGTGGACAGGGATATCTATGGCTACACCTTC
TRBV19,-,few,TRBJ2-1,CASKPLAWDEGEQFF,TGTGCCAGTAAGCCCTTAGCGTGGGATGAGGGTGAGCAGTTCTTC
TRBV2,TRBD1,medium-sized,TRBJ2-4,CASRGQNQAKNIQYF,TGTGCCAGTAGGGGGCAGAACCAAGCCAAAAACATTCAGTACTTC
TRBV2,-,-,TRBJ2-7,CASRTYEQYF,TGTGCCAGCAGAACGTACGAGCAGTACTTC
TRBV19,-,few,TRBJ1-3,CASQGQVGNTIYF,TGTGCCAGTCAGGGGCAAGTTGGAAACACCATATATTTT
TRBV5-6,TRBD1,-,TRBJ2-3,CASSETGFNTDTQYF,TGTGCCAGCAGCGAGACAGGGTTTAACACAGATACGCAGTATTTT
TRBV19,TRBD1,-,TRBJ1-5,CASSIPGQGAFGQPQHF,TGTGCCAGTAGTATCCCGGGACAGGGGGCGTTCGGTCAGCCCCAGCATTTT
TRBV2,TRBD1,-,TRBJ2-3,CASTTGVDTQYF,TGTGCCAGCACCACAGGGGTAGATACGCAGTATTTT
TRBV5-1,TRBD2,-,TRBJ2-5,CASSFASGQETQYF,TGCGCCAGCAGCTTCGCTAGCGGCCAAGAGACCCAGTACTTC
TRBV28,TRBD1,-,TRBJ1-4,CASSIGQGRPNEKLFF,TGTGCCAGCAGCATTGGACAGGGAAGGCCTAATGAAAAACTGTTTTTT
TRBV6-6,-,-,TRBJ1-3,CASSSLQGTDTIYF,TGTGCCAGCAGTTCACTGCAGGGGACCGACACCATATATTTT
TRBV19,-,few,TRBJ1-2,CASSSPGLGGYTF,TGTGCCAGTAGTTCTCCAGGGTTAGGTGGCTACACCTTC
TRBV11-3,TRBD2,-,TRBJ2-3,CASRRGGPDTQYF,TGTGCCAGCAGGCGGGGGGGCCCAGATACGCAGTATTTT
TRBV5-1,-,-,TRBJ2-7,CASSGPGTGNDEQYF,TGCGCCAGCAGCGGGCCCGGGACTGGAAACGACGAGCAGTACTTC
TRBV28,-,medium-sized,TRBJ1-4,CASSLSTAPTNEKLFF,TGTGCCAGCAGTTTATCGACGGCCCCAACTAATGAAAAACTGTTTTTT
TRBV2,-,-,TRBJ2-2,CASSERANRGGELFF,TGTGCCAGCAGTGAGCGGGCCAATCGGGGCGGGGAGCTGTTTTTT
TRBV5-1,-,-,TRBJ1-4,CASSRPGEKLFF,TGCGCCAGCAGCAGACCAGGTGAAAAACTGTTTTTT
TRBV5-1,-,few,TRBJ2-3,CASRAGQRTDTQYF,TGCGCCAGCAGAGCGGGACAGCGAACAGATACGCAGTATTTT
TRBV28,-,-,TRBJ1-5,CASSFGGYQPQHF,TGTGCCAGCAGTTTCGGGGGCTATCAGCCCCAGCATTTT